This TCR beta chain was sequenced in a study of cytomegalovirus exposure and HLA in healthy donors. Looking at the study overall: When about 400 donors were genotyped, about 80% of them were found to fall in the Caucasian-associated ancestry cluster.

This CDR3 has 17 residues. Germline V gene lookup returns CDR1 SGHTA and CDR2 FQGNSA. V dropped 0 bases and J dropped 3; count of bases not matched to a gene: 11. PCR involved 60 Vbeta and 13 Jbeta primers. Per the original methods: In a later analysis, approximately 80 million unique TCR beta chains included roughly 11 million shared by two or more donors. This table comes from immunoSEQ multiplex PCR, and its TCRdb copy is limited to in-frame clones, with some not included. That table furnishes V, J and clone size, whereas the DNA furnished D and trimming. This sample yields over 150,000 clones, of which approximately 75% are seen a single time; 2% to 2.5% belongs to the top ten.

V is TRBV7-2 and J is TRBJ2-7; 7 bases line up with TRBD1. This TCR was sampled from a middle-aged man in good health and CMV-seropositive. What was sequenced was PBMCs. CDR3 nucleotide sequence: TGTGCCAGCAGCTTAGCATCTTACAGGGGCCTGGACTACGAGCAGTACTTC. As protein: CASSLASYRGLDYEQYF.